This T cell receptor beta chain appears in the sequencing data of a study of blood T cell repertoires in COVID-19. Across the study: PBMCs, B-cell-depleted T cells, or T cells were the source of the cDNA or gDNA that made up the material.

As originally analysed: Amplification of reference gene primers was used by the study to estimate nucleated cell counts. Sequencing used immunoSEQ multiplex PCR; TCRdb keeps in-frame clones, though not all of them. D and trimming were read from the DNA, whereas the V and J calls and clone size are those reported in that table. The data show 30,000 to 40,000 clones, around 85% seen once. CDR1 is SGHRS and CDR2 is YFSETQ in the germline V gene. The germline V and J ends were trimmed by 6 bases and 3 bases, with 21 bases remaining between them. The CDR3 is made up of 17 amino acids. The V gene is TRBV5-1, the J gene TRBJ1-4, with unresolved D. The sequence derives from a man aged 60-69 years with active or convalescent COVID-19. Material: peripheral blood. The CDR3 DNA reads as TGCGCCAGCACCCATTTAGGCGGGAAAGTGGCTAATGAAAAACTGTTTTTT. Protein product: CASTHLGGKVANEKLFF.